The clone carrying this TCR beta chain was observed a handful of times. Its antigen is not identified. The sample comes from a study of T-cell reconstitution after alpha-beta-depleted transplantation in children. Molecular barcoding with unique molecular identifiers was used for the TCRbeta library. Each CDR3 protein is one row after TCRdb ran MiXCR on the PCR reads. The table includes about 870,000 distinct CDR3 sequences, 16% detected once. The germline V gene encodes CDR1 SNHLY and CDR2 FYNNEI. The CDR3 is 15 amino acids. Trimming removed 2 bases at V and 4 bases at J, with 9 bases between. Study-wide results and caveats: Reportedly, alpha-beta T cells present about two months post-transplant originated from several hundred expanded clones of graft origin. By one year post-transplant, T-cell counts and diversity largely arose from T cells that were newly produced.

Specimen: PBMCs, mostly from graft donor cells, collected 360 days after TCRalphabeta/CD19-depleted stem cell transplant. V gene TRBV2 combines with J gene TRBJ2-6; D remains unclear. The TCR originated in a male patient under 18 who had a stem cell transplant for acute lymphoblastic leukemia, so the T cells may come from the graft donor. Here the CDR3 DNA reads TGTGCCAGCAGTGAACCCACCCTAGGGGCCAACGTCCTGACTTTC. It yields the protein CASSEPTLGANVLTF.